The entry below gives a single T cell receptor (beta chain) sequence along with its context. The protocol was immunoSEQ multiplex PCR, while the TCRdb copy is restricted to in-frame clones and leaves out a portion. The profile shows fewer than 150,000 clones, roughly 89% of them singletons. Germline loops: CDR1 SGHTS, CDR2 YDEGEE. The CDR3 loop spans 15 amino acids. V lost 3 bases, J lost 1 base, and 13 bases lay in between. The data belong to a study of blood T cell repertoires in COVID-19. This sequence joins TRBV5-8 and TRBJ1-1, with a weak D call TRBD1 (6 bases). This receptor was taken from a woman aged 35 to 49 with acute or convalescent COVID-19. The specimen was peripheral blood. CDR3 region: CASSSGQSSNTEAFF. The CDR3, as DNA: TGTGCCAGCAGCTCCGGACAGTCATCGAACACTGAAGCTTTCTTT.